This is a list of T cell receptor beta chains from one sample in a study of T cells in Graves' hyperthyroidism and ophthalmopathy. TCRdb re-called the multiplex PCR reads with MiXCR, one entry per CDR3 protein. Altogether fewer than 600,000 distinct CDR3 sequences are present, approximately 15% being singletons, with the ten largest covering about a sixth. The sequenced sample was blood. These receptor sequences come from a woman between 18 and 29 years old with Graves' hyperthyroidism. CDR3s include the opening cysteine and the closing phenylalanine or tryptophan. Fields, in order: J gene, V gene, clone size, D gene, CDR3 protein, CDR3 DNA. A D gene is named only where the DNA matches it firmly. Rows may omit the clone size; those that give it use once, few, many or a size class.

>TRBJ1-1|TRBV28|many|TRBD1
CASSEPGTGVTNTEAFF
TGTGCCAGCAGTGAGCCCGGGACAGGGGTAACGAACACTGAAGCTTTCTTT
>TRBJ2-4|TRBV19|few|-
CASSMRLGLAKNIQYF
TGTGCCAGTAGTATGAGGCTGGGTCTGGCCAAAAACATTCAGTACTTC
>TRBJ1-2|TRBV15|once|-
CATASLEDGYTF
TGTGCCACCGCTAGCCTGGAGGATGGCTACACCTTC
>TRBJ2-5|TRBV9|-|TRBD2
CASSPSLGGRAGETQYF
TGTGCCAGCAGCCCCAGCCTTGGGGGGAGGGCCGGCGAGACCCAGTACTTC
>TRBJ1-2|TRBV7-8|-|-
CASSIDRHGYTF
TGTGCCAGCAGCATTGACAGGCATGGCTACACCTTC
>TRBJ1-5|TRBV20-1|few|-
CSAREREVRYSNQPQHF
TGCAGTGCTAGAGAACGTGAGGTCAGGTATAGCAATCAGCCCCAGCATTTT
>TRBJ2-3|TRBV7-3|few|-
CASSQLGSGGGTDTQYF
TGTGCCAGCAGCCAGCTCGGGTCAGGCGGGGGCACAGATACGCAGTATTTT
>TRBJ1-2|TRBV19|-|TRBD1
CASSAGTGYPANYGYTF
TGTGCCAGTAGTGCCGGGACAGGCTATCCCGCTAACTATGGCTACACCTTC
>TRBJ2-1|TRBV20-1|-|-
CSARDGGISSYNEQFF
TGCAGTGCTCGGGACGGTGGAATAAGCTCCTACAATGAGCAGTTCTTC
>TRBJ1-6|TRBV30|-|TRBD1
CAWDRGAYNSPLHF
TGTGCCTGGGACAGGGGGGCTTATAATTCACCCCTCCACTTT
>TRBJ2-2|TRBV4-1|-|TRBD2
CASSQVTSGRSGELFF
TGCGCCAGCAGCCAAGTAACTAGCGGGAGAAGCGGGGAGCTGTTTTTT
>TRBJ2-2|TRBV3-1|many|-
CASSQEAGRNTGELFF
TGTGCCAGCAGCCAAGAGGCAGGGCGGAACACCGGGGAGCTGTTTTTT
>TRBJ1-5|TRBV20-1|-|-
CSARGGGQPQHF
TGCAGTGCTAGAGGGGGGGGTCAGCCCCAGCATTTT
>TRBJ1-4|TRBV6-1|many|-
CASSETLTWTDKRNEKLFF
TGTGCCAGCAGTGAAACTCTTACCTGGACGGACAAAAGAAATGAAAAACTGTTTTTT
>TRBJ1-1|TRBV11-3|many|-
CASSLTQTEAFF
TGTGCCAGCAGCTTAACGCAGACTGAAGCTTTCTTT
>TRBJ1-3|TRBV30|many|-
CAWSVQGYGGNTIYF
TGTGCCTGGAGTGTACAGGGATACGGTGGAAACACCATATATTTT
>TRBJ2-3|TRBV12-3/TRBV12-4|many|TRBD1
CASSSPGTGPTDTQYF
TGTGCCAGCAGTTCCCCCGGGACAGGGCCCACAGATACGCAGTATTTT
>TRBJ1-3|TRBV4-1|-|-
CASSPRQDSGNTIYF
TGCGCCAGCAGCCCTCGACAGGACTCTGGAAACACCATATATTTT
>TRBJ1-5|TRBV12-3/TRBV12-4|many|-
CASSSDSPTGNQPQHF
TGTGCCAGCAGTTCCGATTCCCCGACAGGAAATCAGCCCCAGCATTTT
>TRBJ2-1|TRBV7-3|many|-
CASSLNGSPYNEQFF
TGTGCCAGCAGCTTAAACGGGAGTCCCTACAATGAGCAGTTCTTC
>TRBJ2-2|TRBV29-1|few|-
CSVVGTLNTGELFF
TGCAGCGTCGTCGGGACCCTGAACACCGGGGAGCTGTTTTTT
>TRBJ1-2|TRBV7-9|few|-
CASSPGREYNYGYTF
TGTGCCAGCAGCCCAGGACGGGAGTATAACTATGGCTACACCTTC
>TRBJ2-5|TRBV7-9|many|-
CASSLSSGETQYF
TGTGCCAGCAGCTTAAGTAGCGGAGAGACCCAGTACTTC
>TRBJ1-5|TRBV18|few|-
CASSPQGDDNQPQHF
TGTGCCAGCTCACCACAGGGGGATGACAATCAGCCCCAGCATTTT
>TRBJ2-1|TRBV27|many|-
CASSPSRVNEQFF
TGTGCCAGCAGTCCGAGCAGAGTCAATGAGCAGTTCTTC
>TRBJ2-1|TRBV18|many|-
CASSPVGNSYNEQFF
TGTGCCAGCTCACCAGTCGGGAACTCCTACAATGAGCAGTTCTTC
>TRBJ2-2|TRBV6-2/TRBV6-3|few|TRBD2
CASSYSTSGANTGELSF
TGTGCCAGCAGCTACTCCACTAGCGGCGCGAACACCGGGGAGCTGTCTTTT
>TRBJ2-5|TRBV20-1|many|-
CSARNQETQYF
TGCAGTGCTAGGAACCAAGAGACCCAGTACTTC
>TRBJ1-1|TRBV28|many|-
CASSLATQNTEAFF
TGTGCCAGCAGTTTGGCCACCCAGAACACTGAAGCTTTCTTT